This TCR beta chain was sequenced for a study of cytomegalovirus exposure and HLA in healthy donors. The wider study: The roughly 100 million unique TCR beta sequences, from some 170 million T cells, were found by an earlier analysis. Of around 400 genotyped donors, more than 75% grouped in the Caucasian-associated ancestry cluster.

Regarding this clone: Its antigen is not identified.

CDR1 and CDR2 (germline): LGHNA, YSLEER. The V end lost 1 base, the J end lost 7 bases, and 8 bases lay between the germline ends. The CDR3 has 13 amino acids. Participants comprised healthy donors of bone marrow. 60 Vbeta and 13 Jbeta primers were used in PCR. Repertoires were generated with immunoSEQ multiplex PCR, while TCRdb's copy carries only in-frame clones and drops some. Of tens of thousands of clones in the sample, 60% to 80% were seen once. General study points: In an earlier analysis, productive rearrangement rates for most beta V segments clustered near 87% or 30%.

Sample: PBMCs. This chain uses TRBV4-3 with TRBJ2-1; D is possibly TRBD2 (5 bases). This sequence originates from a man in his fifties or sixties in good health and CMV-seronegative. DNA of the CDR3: TGCGCCAGCAGCCAAGTAACGGGGAATGAGCAGTTCTTC. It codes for CASSQVTGNEQFF.